The entry that follows covers one TCR beta chain sequence. Its target is not known. This sample is part of a study of siplizumab effects on memory and regulatory T cells. Whole-study findings and limits: Proliferating clones, CD4+ or CD8+, lacked an assignable naive or memory phenotype in roughly 75-95% of cases. Alloreactive sequences traceable to unstimulated CD4+ memory cells were significantly reduced by siplizumab.

Trimming cost V 5 bases and J 4 bases; bases outside gene matches: 19. Germline assignment: CDR1 SGHVS and CDR2 FNYEAQ. The length of the CDR3 is 21 residues. Generated by immunoSEQ multiplex PCR, the TCRdb table keeps only in-frame clones and is missing some. The table lists approximately 94,000 clones, roughly 93% of them singletons. This sequence joins TRBV7-6 and TRBJ2-5, with TRBD2 identical over 16 bases. The specimen sequenced was CD8+ T cells sorted from blood. The clonotype comes from a human donor in good health. CDR3 residues: CASSPNATGTSGREGIETQYF. CDR3 sequence (DNA): TGTGCCAGCAGCCCCAACGCGACCGGGACTAGCGGGAGGGAGGGGATAGAGACCCAGTACTTC.